Listed below are T cell receptor beta chains from one sample, sequenced in a study of CD4 T cells in relation to SARS-CoV-2 and coronaviruses. The antigens these receptors bind are not known. Only in-frame clones appear in the TCRdb table, and some are missing; sequencing was by immunoSEQ multiplex PCR. Found here are 35,000 or so clones, around four fifths of them singletons; the top ten hold 2.5% to 3.5%. Material: memory CD4+ T cells from PBMCs, cultured in vitro. The receptors derive from an adult with COVID-19. Both conserved end residues are part of each CDR3.

CDR3 protein | CDR3 length | J gene | V gene
CASQKGGYNEQFF | 13 | TRBJ2-1 | TRBV7-9
CASSLDGGRVSTGELFF | 17 | TRBJ2-2 | TRBV7-8
CASSLGGVSDTQYF | 14 | TRBJ2-3 | TRBV7-9
CASSLGGTSYEQYF | 14 | TRBJ2-7 | TRBV7-9
CASSLPLLAGVDEQYF | 16 | TRBJ2-7 | TRBV7-7
CSVMDRRVSYEQYF | 14 | TRBJ2-7 | TRBV29-1
CASSLLFRDSGDTQYF | 16 | TRBJ2-3 | TRBV5-1
CASSLGEGEGRGYTF | 15 | TRBJ1-2 | TRBV4-3
CASSNQGAGNTIYF | 14 | TRBJ1-3 | TRBV7-9
CASSQGLNNEQFF | 13 | TRBJ2-1 | TRBV3-1/TRBV3-2
CASSAGQGNDEQYF | 14 | TRBJ2-7 | TRBV18
CASSRTRNTEAFF | 13 | TRBJ1-1 | TRBV3-1/TRBV3-2
CASSFYRGSDGYTF | 14 | TRBJ1-2 | TRBV6-6
CATSRDRREGGYEQYF | 16 | TRBJ2-7 | TRBV15
CASSSPRTVLKYF | 13 | TRBJ2-5 | TRBV21-1
CASSLGLAGGNQPQHF | 16 | TRBJ1-5 | TRBV28
CASSLVGEELFF | 12 | TRBJ2-2 | TRBV27
CASSTLTGMKTYEQYF | 16 | TRBJ2-7 | TRBV11-2
CASSPPAGTSGSETQYF | 17 | TRBJ2-5 | TRBV18
CASSLSGVSNQPQHF | 15 | TRBJ1-5 | TRBV27
CASSRQASDYGYTF | 14 | TRBJ1-2 | TRBV3-1/TRBV3-2
CASSITSGRGTGELFF | 16 | TRBJ2-2 | TRBV19
CASSWSGVNEQFF | 13 | TRBJ2-1 | TRBV11-1
CASSGRTSGTGELFF | 15 | TRBJ2-2 | TRBV2
CSARGLAGVSNEQFF | 15 | TRBJ2-1 | TRBV29-1
CASSKARGTTASGTFYEQYF | 20 | TRBJ2-7 | TRBV21-1
CASSFQYYSRNTIYF | 15 | TRBJ1-3 | TRBV28
CASSQERPAVNNEQFF | 16 | TRBJ2-1 | TRBV14